The rows below give T cell receptor beta chains drawn from one sample of a study of blood T cell repertoires in COVID-19. Some clones are missing from TCRdb's copy, which holds only in-frame ones; the method was immunoSEQ multiplex PCR. The sample consists of under 60,000 clones, 78% of them appearing once. The sample comprised peripheral blood. The receptors stem from a human donor in a cohort sampled during active COVID-19. Both conserved end residues are part of each CDR3. The D gene is left open where the match is weak. Clone sizes are given selectively: once, few, many, or a class where the clone is expanded.

J,size,D,V,DNA,CDR3
TRBJ1-2,NA,NA,TRBV4-1,TGCGCCAGCAGCCAAGGGGCAGGGGCTTCATGGGGCTACACCTTC,CASSQGAGASWGYTF
TRBJ1-3,NA,NA,TRBV19,TGTGCCAGTAGGCGGGGGCGTGAAAACACCATATATTTT,CASRRGRENTIYF
TRBJ1-2,NA,TRBD1,TRBV18,TGTGCCAGCTCACCATCGACAGGGGGCATCGATGGCTACACCTTC,CASSPSTGGIDGYTF
TRBJ2-3,NA,TRBD2,TRBV14,TGTGCCAGCAGCCAAACTAGCGGGGGGGCAACAGATACGCAGTATTTT,CASSQTSGGATDTQYF
TRBJ1-2,NA,NA,TRBV4-2,TGTGCCAGCAGCCATGACGCGGTGCGCATTAACTATGGCTACACCTTC,CASSHDAVRINYGYTF
TRBJ2-5,NA,TRBD2,TRBV3-1/TRBV3-2,TGTGCCAGCAGCAGCTGGAGCGGGGGGGCGGGAGAGACCCAGTACTTC,CASSSWSGGAGETQYF
TRBJ1-1,NA,TRBD1,TRBV18,TGTGCCAGCTCTCCCTCACCGGGACAGGTGGACACTGAAGCTTTCTTT,CASSPSPGQVDTEAFF
TRBJ2-2,NA,TRBD2,TRBV11-2,TGTGCCAGCAGGCTGGCGGGAGGTGCCGGGGAGCTGTTTTTT,CASRLAGGAGELFF
TRBJ2-5,NA,NA,TRBV5-1,TGCGCCAGCAGCTTGGGGGAGAGTAGTTCGGAGACCCAGTACTTC,CASSLGESSSETQYF
TRBJ2-7,NA,TRBD2,TRBV5-4,TGTGCCAGCAGCTTGTCTAGCGGGAGAACCTCCTACGAGCAGTACTTC,CASSLSSGRTSYEQYF
TRBJ1-1,NA,NA,TRBV7-2,TGTGCCAGCAGCTTAGAAAGAGACACTGAAGCTTTCTTT,CASSLERDTEAFF
TRBJ2-1,NA,NA,TRBV11-3,TGTGCCAGCAGCGCGGAGGTTTGGTCGGATGAGCAGTTCTTC,CASSAEVWSDEQFF
TRBJ2-7,NA,NA,TRBV6-5,TGTGCCAGCAGTAACCACCCAGGGCCCCTGTACTTC,CASSNHPGPLYF
TRBJ2-5,many,TRBD2,TRBV5-1,TGCGCCAGCAGCTTGGGTCAACTAGCGGGGGGGCAAGAGACCCAGTACTTC,CASSLGQLAGGQETQYF
TRBJ1-2,NA,TRBD1,TRBV18,TGTGCCAGCTCAAAGTCAGGGGGTGACTATGGCTACACCTTC,CASSKSGGDYGYTF
TRBJ1-2,NA,NA,TRBV4-1,TGCGCCAGCAGCCAAGATCTAACAGCCTATGGCTACACCTTC,CASSQDLTAYGYTF
TRBJ2-3,once,TRBD2,TRBV7-2,TGTGCCAGCAGCTTAGTGTTAGGAGGCGGGGGGAGCACAGATACGCAGTATTTT,CASSLVLGGGGSTDTQYF
TRBJ2-3,once,NA,TRBV7-8,TGTGCCAGCAGCCAAACGACAGGCCCTTGGAATACGCAGTATTTT,CASSQTTGPWNTQYF
TRBJ1-6,few,TRBD1,TRBV2,TGTGCCAGCAGTGTACAGGGGGCGCTCGGTTCACCCCTCCACTTT,CASSVQGALGSPLHF
TRBJ1-2,NA,TRBD1,TRBV7-3,TGTGCCAGCAGCTTAACAGGGGGCGCAGGCTATGGCTACACCTTC,CASSLTGGAGYGYTF
TRBJ1-1,NA,TRBD1,TRBV28,TGTGCCAGCAGTTTCCGCGGGCCGGGACAGGGCAGATCGGAAGCTTTCTTT,CASSFRGPGQGRSEAFF
TRBJ1-5,few,TRBD1,TRBV18,TGTGCCAGCTCACCTCAGGGGGCAGATCAGCCCCAGCATTTT,CASSPQGADQPQHF
TRBJ2-7,NA,NA,TRBV24-1,TGTGCCACCAGTGATGCGGGCCCATTTCAATTCTTC,CATSDAGPFQFF
TRBJ2-1,NA,TRBD2,TRBV3-1/TRBV3-2,TGTGCCAGCAGCCAAGTTCTTAGGACTAGCGGTTACAATGAGCAGTTCTTC,CASSQVLRTSGYNEQFF
TRBJ2-3,NA,TRBD2,TRBV6-2/TRBV6-3,TGTGCCAGCAGTTATGCGACTAGCGGGGGGTCAGATACGCAGTATTTT,CASSYATSGGSDTQYF
TRBJ2-3,NA,TRBD2,TRBV19,TGTGCCAGTAGTAAGCGGGGAGGGGATACGCAGTATTTT,CASSKRGGDTQYF
TRBJ2-7,once,NA,TRBV7-9,TGTGCCAGCAGCTTTTCAGCGGCGACCTACGAGCAGTACTTC,CASSFSAATYEQYF
TRBJ1-5,once,TRBD1,TRBV30,TGTGCCTGGAGTAAACGGGACAGGGGAGGGCCCCAGCATTTT,CAWSKRDRGGPQHF
TRBJ1-6,once,TRBD1,TRBV18,TGTGCCAGCTCACCCGGACAGGGGTGGAATTCACCCCTCCACTTT,CASSPGQGWNSPLHF
TRBJ2-5,once,TRBD2,TRBV5-1,TGCGCCAGCAGCTTTCTAGCGGGAGGGCCGGAAGAGACCCAGTACTTC,CASSFLAGGPEETQYF
TRBJ2-3,NA,TRBD1,TRBV5-1,TGCGCCAGCAGCTTTTTCGGGACAGGGACCACAGATACGCAGTATTTT,CASSFFGTGTTDTQYF
TRBJ2-6,NA,TRBD1,TRBV15,TGTGCCACCAGCAGGGGACAGGGAAGGTCTGGGGCCAACGTCCTGACTTTC,CATSRGQGRSGANVLTF
TRBJ1-2,NA,NA,TRBV28,TGTGCCAGCAGTTTGGGGGGAAACCGCTATGGCTACACCTTC,CASSLGGNRYGYTF
TRBJ1-6,NA,NA,TRBV5-1,TGCGCCAGCAGCTTGATTCAGGATTCACCCCTCCACTTT,CASSLIQDSPLHF
TRBJ2-3,NA,NA,TRBV18,TGTGCCAGCTCACCGTCTAGCACAGATACGCAGTATTTT,CASSPSSTDTQYF
TRBJ2-6,NA,NA,TRBV6-1,TGTGCCAGCAGTGCGTCTCAGGGTTCTGGGGCCAACGTCCTGACTTTC,CASSASQGSGANVLTF
TRBJ2-5,NA,NA,TRBV11-3,TGTGCCAGCAGCTTAGGAGTCAAAGAGACCCAGTACTTC,CASSLGVKETQYF
TRBJ1-4,NA,NA,TRBV3-1/TRBV3-2,TGTGCCAGCAGCCAAGGGGGCAGCCAGGGGGAAAAACTGTTTTTT,CASSQGGSQGEKLFF
TRBJ1-5,NA,NA,TRBV15,TGTGCCACCAGCGACCGGGTCAGTCTCTATAGCAATCAGCCCCAGCATTTT,CATSDRVSLYSNQPQHF
TRBJ2-3,NA,NA,TRBV7-3,TGTGCCAGCAGCTTAAATCAGGGTTCCTCAGGGGATACGCAGTATTTT,CASSLNQGSSGDTQYF
TRBJ1-5,NA,NA,TRBV28,TGTGCCAGCAGTATCTCTCAGGTCCCCTATAGCAATCAGCCCCAGCATTTT,CASSISQVPYSNQPQHF
TRBJ1-1,NA,TRBD1,TRBV2,TGTGCCAGCAGAAAGGCCCAGGGGGTGAACACTGAAGCTTTCTTT,CASRKAQGVNTEAFF
TRBJ1-2,NA,NA,TRBV5-8,TGTGCCAGTAGCTTGGCTTACAGCTATGGCTACACCTTC,CASSLAYSYGYTF
TRBJ1-1,once,NA,TRBV18,TGTGCCAGCTCACCAACTATCCGGGACATTGAAGCTTTCTTT,CASSPTIRDIEAFF
TRBJ2-1,NA,TRBD1,TRBV18,TGTGCCAGCTCCCAAGGGACAGACTCCTACAATGAGCAGTTCTTC,CASSQGTDSYNEQFF